This paragraph covers one TCR beta chain sequence. Its specific antigen is unknown. Base qualities were left out, and no much larger clone turns up one base away. This entry comes from a study of human T cells and chemical hapten exposure (dated by TCRdb to the early 2020s). As for the study more broadly: For sensitization, 2% DPC in acetone was applied to a roughly 2 cm by roughly 2 cm area of upper inner arm skin. Throughout the study period of around 24 weeks, patients also received therapeutic DPC doses to the scalp every week. Patch testing was performed on the upper back with Finn chambers containing 0.01% DPC, and the patch tests were scored after 6 days according to International Contact Dermatitis Research Group standards. The mostly female patient cohort included alopecia areata with under or over 50% scalp involvement, alopecia totalis and alopecia universalis. Libraries were combined into a pool for sequencing, and differences in TCR yield between samples came mainly from small differences in library volumes within the pool. The study tracked peripheral blood TCR repertoire changes in vivo during primary and secondary sensitization to the hapten diphenylcyclopropenone (DPC) in alopecia patients. Blood was sampled from patients pre-sensitization (week 0) and at 2, 6 and about 24 weeks after DPC sensitization. Twenty-nine alopecia patients gave blood for TCR sequencing at one to four time points (pre-sensitization, 2, 6 and 24 weeks).

Library prep was done by RACE. Instrument used: NextSeq 500. Library preparation attached unique molecular identifiers to individual cDNA molecules for quantitative, reproducible TCR counting. Each blood RNA sample was used to sequence both TCR alpha and TCR beta chains. As for the original processing: A median of around 100,000 TCRs per sample was observed, with a range of roughly 20,000 to 700,000. V, J and CDR3 annotation of the TCR reads was performed with the Decombinator software suite. Every sample was subsampled to the same number of TCRs (28,000) for the PS versus PT1 abundance plots. Expanded TCRs were defined as absent before sensitization and observed at least eight times at the 2-week time point. TCRdb handled the public reads itself, with Q25 trimming in fastp and clone calling in MiXCR, and kept productive beta chains. CDR3 protein duplicates are merged, each entry listing the most common genes and DNA. What appears here as the V and J calls and clone size reflects TCRdb's work, not the paper's. The sample table shows roughly 69,000 distinct CDR3 sequences, and 11% are seen once. The ten largest account for roughly 2% of the sample.

What the research found in general, with its limitations: Alopecia, a presumed autoimmune disease, was present in all patients, so the immune response of the patients might differ from that of healthy individuals. DPC sensitization did not change the number of TCRs with a frequency above 1 in 1000, and there was no evidence of changes in global repertoire structure. After repeated subsampling, the strength of the expansion versus patch-test correlation and the threshold at which it became significant changed. Patch test score was positively correlated with the number of PT1 expanded TCRs, with significance at thresholds 8, 16 and 32 but not at 4. Compared with pre-sensitization or healthy control sets, expanded TCRs formed significantly more large CDR3 similarity clusters, which is consistent with antigen-driven responses.

Trimming at the junction amounts to 3 bases on V and 2 bases on J, and the germline ends lie 8 bases apart. Looking up the germline V gene yields CDR1 MGHDK and CDR2 SYGVNS. From the cysteine through the phenylalanine, the CDR3 covers 14 amino acids. The entry retains the CDR3 DNA only, 42 bases that are in frame from base 1. The sample's time point label is to be understood as: patch test 3, about 24 weeks after DPC sensitization. The sample's treatment or condition label, in plain terms: therapeutic diphenylcyclopropenone sensitization with weekly scalp DPC. At each patch-test visit, blood was drawn before the patch test was applied. Patients were eligible if aged 18 to 70, diagnosed with alopecia and judged suitable for DPC therapy, and pregnant patients were excluded. Total RNA was isolated from unfractionated whole blood collected in Tempus Blood RNA tubes.

The source is a young woman with alopecia areata. Some clones in this sample may be carry-over from other donors' samples. The input for sequencing was whole blood, taken in connection with sensitization to the hapten diphenylcyclopropenone (DPC). The sequence is built from TRBV25-1 and TRBJ2-4; a weak D assignment points to TRBD2 (6 bases agree). CDR3 loop: CASSEEGPKNIQYF. The nucleotide sequence reads as follows: TGTGCCAGCAGTGAGGAGGGTCCCAAAAACATTCAGTACTTC. With the rest looked up from the reference TRBV25-1 and TRBJ2-4 genes rather than sequenced, the full variable domain is EADIYQTPRYLVIGTGKKITLECSQTMGHDKMYWYQQDPGMELHLIHYSYGVNSTEKGDLSSESTVSRIRTEHFPLTLESARPSHTSQYLCASSEEGPKNIQYFGAGTRLSVL.